Listed below are T cell receptor beta chains from one sample, sequenced in a study of T cells in Graves' hyperthyroidism and ophthalmopathy. TCRdb called the multiplex PCR reads again in MiXCR, with one record for every CDR3 protein. The sample consists of a few hundred thousand distinct CDR3 sequences, 15% of them appearing once. The material sequenced was blood. The receptors derive from a woman in her 30s with Graves' hyperthyroidism. CDR3s include the opening cysteine and the closing phenylalanine or tryptophan. The order of the fields is J gene, V gene, clone size, D gene, CDR3 protein, CDR3 DNA. The D gene is left open where the match is weak. Expanded clones are given a class, and other clones once, few, many or no size at all.

J: TRBJ2-1
V: TRBV7-3
size: -
D: TRBD1
CDR3: CASSLDATGGRNEQFF
DNA: TGTGCCAGCAGCTTAGACGCGACAGGGGGCAGAAATGAGCAGTTCTTC

J: TRBJ1-2
V: TRBV7-9
size: -
D: TRBD1
CDR3: CASSIRDRALGYTF
DNA: TGTGCCAGCAGCATCCGGGACAGGGCCTTAGGCTACACCTTC

J: TRBJ1-1
V: TRBV12-5
size: many
D: -
CDR3: CASGLVRVGGAFF
DNA: TGTGCTAGTGGTTTGGTCCGGGTTGGTGGAGCTTTCTTT

J: TRBJ1-1
V: TRBV27
size: many
D: -
CDR3: CASSRRGDTEAFF
DNA: TGTGCCAGCAGCCGCCGGGGGGATACTGAAGCTTTCTTT

J: TRBJ2-1
V: TRBV19
size: -
D: TRBD2
CDR3: CASVQNSLGGHEQFF
DNA: TGTGCCAGTGTCCAAAACTCCCTGGGAGGGCATGAGCAGTTCTTC

J: TRBJ2-2
V: TRBV7-8
size: many
D: TRBD1
CDR3: CASAGGPNTGELFF
DNA: TGTGCCTCAGCAGGGGGACCGAACACCGGGGAGCTGTTTTTT

J: TRBJ2-7
V: TRBV28
size: many
D: -
CDR3: CASSYRDKRGYEQYF
DNA: TGTGCCAGCAGTTACCGGGACAAGCGCGGCTACGAGCAGTACTTC

J: TRBJ1-5
V: TRBV2
size: -
D: -
CDR3: CASSEEDSNQPQHF
DNA: TGTGCCAGCAGTGAAGAAGATAGCAATCAGCCCCAGCATTTT

J: TRBJ1-1
V: TRBV5-1
size: many
D: -
CDR3: CASSFGKSGTEAFF
DNA: TGCGCCAGCAGCTTTGGTAAGTCAGGGACTGAAGCTTTCTTT

J: TRBJ1-6
V: TRBV3-1
size: many
D: TRBD1
CDR3: CASSRTGFDSPLHF
DNA: TGTGCCAGCAGCCGGACAGGATTCGATTCACCCCTCCACTTT

J: TRBJ2-1
V: TRBV5-4
size: few
D: TRBD1
CDR3: CASSSVTGGINEQFF
DNA: TGTGCCAGCAGCTCGGTGACAGGGGGTATCAATGAGCAGTTCTTC

J: TRBJ2-5
V: TRBV20-1
size: many
D: -
CDR3: CSATRYTGGETQYF
DNA: TGCAGTGCCACCAGATATACAGGAGGCGAGACCCAGTACTTC

J: TRBJ2-3
V: TRBV2
size: -
D: TRBD1
CDR3: CASSRDRPYTDTQYF
DNA: TGTGCCAGCAGTAGGGACAGACCCTACACAGATACGCAGTATTTT

J: TRBJ1-2
V: TRBV5-1
size: many
D: -
CDR3: CASSPAELANYGYTF
DNA: TGCGCCAGCAGCCCCGCGGAGTTAGCTAACTATGGCTACACCTTC

J: TRBJ1-1
V: TRBV3-1
size: many
D: TRBD1
CDR3: CASSHARDSTEAFF
DNA: TGTGCCAGCAGCCATGCCCGGGACAGCACTGAAGCTTTCTTT

J: TRBJ2-1
V: TRBV28
size: many
D: -
CDR3: CASSPDYDSYNEQFF
DNA: TGTGCCAGCAGTCCCGATTATGATAGCTACAATGAGCAGTTCTTC

J: TRBJ2-2
V: TRBV20-1
size: many
D: -
CDR3: CSAGQRNTGELFF
DNA: TGCAGTGCTGGACAGAGGAACACCGGGGAGCTGTTTTTT

J: TRBJ2-7
V: TRBV20-1
size: many
D: -
CDR3: CSARGSSKWEQYF
DNA: TGCAGTGCTAGAGGGTCGTCTAAGTGGGAGCAGTACTTC

J: TRBJ2-4
V: TRBV28
size: many
D: -
CDR3: CASRPEPRLAFDKNIQYF
DNA: TGTGCCAGCAGACCCGAACCGCGTCTTGCGTTCGACAAAAACATTCAGTACTTC

J: TRBJ2-2
V: TRBV14
size: -
D: -
CDR3: CASSQRSTNTGELFF
DNA: TGTGCCAGCAGCCAGCGGAGTACGAACACCGGGGAGCTGTTTTTT

J: TRBJ2-3
V: TRBV19
size: few
D: -
CDR3: CASSIGGVELTDTQYF
DNA: TGTGCCAGTAGTATAGGGGGAGTCGAACTGACAGATACGCAGTATTTT

J: TRBJ2-7
V: TRBV11-2
size: -
D: TRBD2
CDR3: CASSLSFTSGFNNEQYF
DNA: TGTGCCAGCAGCTTATCTTTCACTAGCGGGTTTAACAATGAGCAGTACTTC

J: TRBJ2-7
V: TRBV5-1
size: few
D: TRBD1
CDR3: CALPRDRSHEQYF
DNA: TGCGCCCTCCCCCGGGACAGGTCCCACGAGCAGTACTTC

J: TRBJ1-1
V: TRBV5-1
size: many
D: -
CDR3: CASSTRANTEAFF
DNA: TGCGCCAGCAGCACAAGGGCGAACACTGAAGCTTTCTTT